This T cell receptor (beta chain) emerged from a study of T cells in Graves' hyperthyroidism and ophthalmopathy. This clonotype was seen at least ten times. Its antigen remains unknown. Study observations and caveats: A model of 13 V-J pairs discriminated ophthalmopathy from stable hyperthyroidism. It was a median about 6.5 months before onset that the model predicted ophthalmopathy.

This CDR3 is built from 14 residues. The V segment lost 6 bases and the J segment 10 bases; nucleotides outside the gene matches: 12. The source material, RNA transcripts, was used to amplify TCR beta CDR3 regions. HTBI primers drove first-round RT-PCR of the TCR CDR3. TCRdb used MiXCR to reprocess the multiplex PCR reads, holding one entry per CDR3 protein. The table lists approximately 600,000 distinct CDR3 sequences, approximately 14% of them singletons, with roughly 6.2% in the top ten. The TCR originated in a woman aged 25 to 39 with Graves' hyperthyroidism that later progressed to Graves' ophthalmopathy. The V and J genes are TRBV12-3 or TRBV12-4 and TRBJ1-1, with TRBD1 matching over 9 bases. Sequences were obtained from blood. CDR3 bases: TGTGCCAGCAGACGAGATCCGGGACAGGGAATAGCTTTCTTT. It encodes CASRRDPGQGIAFF.